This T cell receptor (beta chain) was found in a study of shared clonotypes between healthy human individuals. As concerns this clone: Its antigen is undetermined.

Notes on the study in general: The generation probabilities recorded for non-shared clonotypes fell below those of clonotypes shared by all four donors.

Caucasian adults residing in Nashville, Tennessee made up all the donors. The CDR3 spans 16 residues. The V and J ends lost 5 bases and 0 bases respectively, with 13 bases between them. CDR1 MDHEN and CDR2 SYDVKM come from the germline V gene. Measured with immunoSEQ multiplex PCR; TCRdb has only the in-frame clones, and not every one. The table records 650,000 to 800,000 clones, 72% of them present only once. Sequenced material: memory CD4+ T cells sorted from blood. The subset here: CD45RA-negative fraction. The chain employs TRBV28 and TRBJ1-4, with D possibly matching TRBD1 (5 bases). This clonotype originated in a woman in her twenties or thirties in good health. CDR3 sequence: CASSKGSATTNEKLFF. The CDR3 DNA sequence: TGTGCCAGCAGTAAGGGGTCGGCGACAACTAATGAAAAACTGTTTTTT.